This is a list of T cell receptor beta chains from one sample in a study of cytomegalovirus exposure and HLA in healthy donors. Assay: immunoSEQ multiplex PCR; the TCRdb copy retains only in-frame clones and omits some. The table records about 100,000 clones, around 79% of them present only once. The sample comprised PBMCs. Every receptor here comes from a woman between 35 and 50 years old in good health and CMV-seronegative. Each CDR3 is given without its conserved first and last residue. Fields, in order: CDR3 protein, V gene, J gene.

CDR3: ASSIRDRGVGNTIY
V: TRBV7-2
J: TRBJ1-3

CDR3: ASLRSSYNEQF
V: TRBV6-1
J: TRBJ2-1

CDR3: ASGSDGLAGVGETQY
V: TRBV12-5
J: TRBJ2-5

CDR3: ASSTKAPGVEQY
V: TRBV6-1
J: TRBJ2-7

CDR3: ASSRATGIYEQY
V: TRBV5-1
J: TRBJ2-7

CDR3: ASSPSRDWLAGGHDQF
V: TRBV4-3
J: TRBJ2-1

CDR3: SSSLGGQSYEQY
V: TRBV7-9
J: TRBJ2-7

CDR3: ASSYSPGLAGEQF
V: TRBV27
J: TRBJ2-1

CDR3: ASSQEDRGSYEQY
V: TRBV4-1
J: TRBJ2-7

CDR3: ASSSPAGGSGNTIY
V: TRBV28
J: TRBJ1-3

CDR3: ASSPAAGYEQY
V: TRBV18
J: TRBJ2-7

CDR3: ASSLTGGKRTQY
V: TRBV28
J: TRBJ2-5

CDR3: ASSTRTGDYGYT
V: TRBV19
J: TRBJ1-2

CDR3: ATSEMDRKYNSPLH
V: TRBV15
J: TRBJ1-6

CDR3: ASSLKGEVNTGELF
V: TRBV27
J: TRBJ2-2

CDR3: ASSLSWDRFQPQH
V: TRBV13
J: TRBJ1-5

CDR3: ASSPIPNSPLH
V: TRBV6-5
J: TRBJ1-6

CDR3: ASSTSLAANTGELF
V: TRBV19
J: TRBJ2-2

CDR3: ASSIVAGQGAYEQY
V: TRBV19
J: -

CDR3: ASRVRGTGGFFLNEKLF
V: TRBV11-3
J: TRBJ1-4

CDR3: ASSSLGQGARNSPLH
V: TRBV28
J: TRBJ1-6

CDR3: ASRRPTGVDEQY
V: TRBV2
J: TRBJ2-7

CDR3: ASSFGQPGTEAF
V: TRBV6-6
J: TRBJ1-1

CDR3: ASTPLPRQGATF
V: TRBV19
J: TRBJ1-1

CDR3: ASSLGIWSRETQY
V: TRBV11-2
J: TRBJ2-5

CDR3: ASSTSLSWTTTLLYTGELF
V: TRBV19
J: TRBJ2-2

CDR3: ASRGATEQF
V: TRBV7-2
J: TRBJ2-1

CDR3: ASSQESDSYYQPQH
V: TRBV4-3
J: TRBJ1-5

CDR3: ASNELAGGYNEQF
V: TRBV27
J: TRBJ2-1

CDR3: ASSADRGSYEQY
V: TRBV6-1
J: TRBJ2-7

CDR3: ASSPLVGSTGELF
V: TRBV9
J: TRBJ2-2

CDR3: ASSLGQSYGYT
V: TRBV7-8
J: TRBJ1-2

CDR3: ASSPHGGQETQY
V: TRBV28
J: TRBJ2-5

CDR3: SSSLDTYADTQY
V: TRBV7-9
J: TRBJ2-3

CDR3: AWRTGANTEAF
V: TRBV30
J: TRBJ1-1

CDR3: ASSPDRGVGGYT
V: TRBV18
J: TRBJ1-2

CDR3: ASSNPGGNQETQY
V: TRBV5-1
J: TRBJ2-5

CDR3: ASSGLGANYGYT
V: TRBV25-1
J: TRBJ1-2

CDR3: ASSLALPTYNEQF
V: TRBV7-2
J: TRBJ2-1

CDR3: AISVRQEANTEAF
V: TRBV10-3
J: TRBJ1-1

CDR3: ASSSDRANSPLH
V: TRBV5-4
J: TRBJ1-6

CDR3: ASSPSAGGPYEQY
V: TRBV7-2
J: TRBJ2-7

CDR3: ASSLGTNTGELF
V: TRBV5-8
J: TRBJ2-2

CDR3: ASNDRGLTYEQY
V: TRBV28
J: TRBJ2-7

CDR3: ATSRDIDRPNYGYT
V: TRBV15
J: TRBJ1-2

CDR3: ASSWLAGSAEKLF
V: TRBV13
J: TRBJ1-4

CDR3: ASSLEKLQETQY
V: TRBV5-1
J: TRBJ2-5

CDR3: ASSRTSGDSTQY
V: TRBV6-5
J: TRBJ2-3

CDR3: AIRTGTYEQY
V: TRBV10-3
J: TRBJ2-7

CDR3: ASSKGQQETQY
V: TRBV11-2
J: TRBJ2-5

CDR3: ASRRTGRFTEAF
V: TRBV27
J: TRBJ1-1

CDR3: ASSLRGQGFSEQY
V: TRBV7-3
J: TRBJ2-7

CDR3: ASSLDRGGNTIY
V: TRBV7-6
J: TRBJ1-3

CDR3: ASSRQGPYGYT
V: TRBV27
J: TRBJ1-2

CDR3: ASSLEGTSGSCEQY
V: TRBV11-2
J: TRBJ2-7

CDR3: ASSRRDTSGETQY
V: TRBV18
J: TRBJ2-5

CDR3: ASSTVAGGPYEQY
V: TRBV19
J: TRBJ2-7

CDR3: ASSFKTVAGVPDTQY
V: TRBV5-1
J: TRBJ2-3

CDR3: ASSLALEQY
V: TRBV5-6
J: TRBJ2-7